At least ten counts were recorded for the clone carrying this T cell receptor (beta chain). Its target is unknown. These data belong to a study of T cell repertoires in cytomegalovirus infection. Study-wide findings and caveats: Cumulated frequencies of public TCR beta families served to identify carriers of CMV plus the relevant HLA. Predominance within the ex vivo response was attributable to HLA-C-restricted CMV-specific TCR beta clonotypes.

Germline V lookup: CDR1 SGHRS, CDR2 YFSETQ. V gave up 0 bases and J gave up 8 bases; unmatched junction bases: 11. The CDR3 contains 16 residues. TCRdb recomputed calls from the reads with MiXCR, one row per CDR3 protein. The top ten hold approximately 19% of the sample, which has some 150,000 distinct CDR3 sequences, about 6% seen once. Sequenced sample: PBMCs. This chain links TRBV5-1 with TRBJ1-2; TRBD1 aligns across 9 bases. This sequence originates from a human donor in good health (CMV status not recorded). Some clones in this sample may be carry-over from other donors' samples. CDR3 nucleotide sequence: TGCGCCAGCAGCTTGGAGGGACAGGGAACATCTGCGGGCTACACCTTC. It translates to CASSLEGQGTSAGYTF.